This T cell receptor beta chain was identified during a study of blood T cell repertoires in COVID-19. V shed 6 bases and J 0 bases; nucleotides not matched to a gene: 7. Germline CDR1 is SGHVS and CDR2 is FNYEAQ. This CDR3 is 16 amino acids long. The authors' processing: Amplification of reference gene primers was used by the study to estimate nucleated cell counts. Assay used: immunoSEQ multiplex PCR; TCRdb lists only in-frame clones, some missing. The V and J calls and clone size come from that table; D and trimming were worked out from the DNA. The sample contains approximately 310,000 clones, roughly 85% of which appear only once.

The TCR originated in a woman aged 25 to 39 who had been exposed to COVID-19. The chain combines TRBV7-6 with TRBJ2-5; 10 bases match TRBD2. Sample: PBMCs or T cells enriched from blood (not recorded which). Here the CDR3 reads CASRGSGTSDQETQYF. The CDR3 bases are TGTGCCAGCAGGGGTTCGGGGACTAGCGACCAAGAGACCCAGTACTTC.